This T cell receptor (beta chain) derives from a study of CXCR4 blockade with PD-1 therapy in pancreatic cancer. No neoadjuvant therapy was given before resection to the patients supplying these archived tumor blocks. About this clone itself: Its antigen remains unknown.

Germline V CDR1 and CDR2: LNHNV, YYDKDF (reference sequence). With 0 bases removed from V and 0 bases from J, the gap between germline ends came to 9 bases. This CDR3 contains 15 residues. Using immunoSEQ multiplex PCR, the repertoire was profiled, and TCRdb retains in-frame clones only, with some absent. There are 8,700 or so clones in the sample; approximately 54% occur only once, and 7.3% lies in the top ten. Study-wide results and caveats: Tumors were clonally expanded, mean 0.14 versus 0.05 in healthy blood. Antigen-specificity overlap of convergent dominant clones remained unconfirmed. Clone frequency correlated with its number of distinct nucleotide rearrangements.

The J gene is TRBJ2-7, the V gene TRBV15, with D tentatively TRBD2 (6 bases). The TCR comes from a human donor with pancreatic ductal adenocarcinoma. The sequencing input was tumor tissue. In DNA form, the CDR3 reads TGTGCCACCAGCAGAGATCGGGGGTACTCCTACGAGCAGTACTTC. Protein product: CATSRDRGYSYEQYF.